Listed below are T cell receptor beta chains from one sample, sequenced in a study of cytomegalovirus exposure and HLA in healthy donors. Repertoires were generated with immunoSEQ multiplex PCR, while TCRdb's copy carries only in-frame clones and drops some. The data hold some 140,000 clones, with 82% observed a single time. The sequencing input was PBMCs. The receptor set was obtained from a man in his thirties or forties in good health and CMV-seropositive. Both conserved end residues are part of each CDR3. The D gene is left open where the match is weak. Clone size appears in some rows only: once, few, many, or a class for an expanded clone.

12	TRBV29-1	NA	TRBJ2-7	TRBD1	TGCAGCGTTATGACAGGGTCCTACGAGCAGTACTTC	CSVMTGSYEQYF
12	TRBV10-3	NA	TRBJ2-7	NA	TGTGCCATCAGTGACTACTCCTACGAGCAGTACTTC	CAISDYSYEQYF
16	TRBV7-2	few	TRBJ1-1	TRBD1	TGTGCCAGCAGCTCCCCAGGGGGCGCCCCCGGAACTGAAGCTTTCTTT	CASSSPGGAPGTEAFF
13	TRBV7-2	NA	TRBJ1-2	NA	TGTGCCAGCAGCTTAGGACAGTACTATGGCTACACCTTC	CASSLGQYYGYTF
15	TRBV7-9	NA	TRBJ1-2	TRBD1	TGTGCCAGCAGCTTGTGGCTGGACAGGGACTATGGCTACACCTTC	CASSLWLDRDYGYTF
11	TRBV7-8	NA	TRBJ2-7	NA	TGTGCCAGCAGCTTGGAGGACGAGCAGTACTTC	CASSLEDEQYF
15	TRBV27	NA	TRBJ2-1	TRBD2	TGTGCCAGCAGTTTGGGGACTAGCGGGAGCAATGAGCAGTTCTTC	CASSLGTSGSNEQFF
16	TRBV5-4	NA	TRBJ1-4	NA	TGTGCCAGCAGCCCCAGGATCGTAAGGGGCCAGGGTAAACTGTTTTTT	CASSPRIVRGQGKLFF
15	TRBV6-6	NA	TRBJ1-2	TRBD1	TGTGCCAGCAGTTACTCTGGACAGGTTAACTATGGCTACACCTTC	CASSYSGQVNYGYTF
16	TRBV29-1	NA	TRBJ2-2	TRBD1	TGCAGCGTTGAAGATCAGGGACAGGGGGCCCCCGGGGAGCTGTTTTTT	CSVEDQGQGAPGELFF
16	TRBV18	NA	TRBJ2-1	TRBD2	TGTGCCAGCTCACCCACGGGAGGGCGACTCTACAATGAGCAGTTCTTC	CASSPTGGRLYNEQFF
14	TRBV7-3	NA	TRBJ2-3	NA	TGTGCCAGCAGCTCTGGACAAGGGGCAGATACGCAGTATTTT	CASSSGQGADTQYF
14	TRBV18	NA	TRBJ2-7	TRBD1	TGTGCCAGCTCACCGGGACAGGGGTCGTACGAGCAGTACTTC	CASSPGQGSYEQYF
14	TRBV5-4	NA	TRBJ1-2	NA	TGTGCCAGCAGCGTACAGGGATTGGAAAATGGCTACACCTTC	CASSVQGLENGYTF
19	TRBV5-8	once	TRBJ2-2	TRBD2	TGTGCCAGCAGCTTGAGGCTAGCGGGAGAGCTTCCACGGACCGGGGAGCTGTTTTTT	CASSLRLAGELPRTGELFF
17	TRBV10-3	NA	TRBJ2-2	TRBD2	TGTGCCATCAGTGAGTCGAGGCTAGCGGGAGGGACCGGGGAGCTGTTTTTT	CAISESRLAGGTGELFF
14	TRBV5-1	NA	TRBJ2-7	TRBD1	TGCGCCAGCAGCCTGGACAGGGGAGTTGCCGAGCAGTACTTC	CASSLDRGVAEQYF
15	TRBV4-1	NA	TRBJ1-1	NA	TGCGCCAGCAGCCAAGCTCTGGCGGTGAACACTGAAGCTTTCTTT	CASSQALAVNTEAFF
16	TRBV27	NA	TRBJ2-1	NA	TGTGCCAGCAGTTTATCGGGGGCGGTTAGCTACAATGAGCAGTTCTTC	CASSLSGAVSYNEQFF
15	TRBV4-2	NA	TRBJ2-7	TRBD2	TGTGCCAGCAGCCAGACCGGGACTAGCGGCTACGAGCAGTACTTC	CASSQTGTSGYEQYF
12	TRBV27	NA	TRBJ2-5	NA	TGTGCCAGCACGGGGAGCGGAGGGACCCAGTACTTC	CASTGSGGTQYF
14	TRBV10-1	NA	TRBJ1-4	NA	TGCGCCAGCAGTCCGGAGGAGGGTGATGAAAAACTGTTTTTT	CASSPEEGDEKLFF
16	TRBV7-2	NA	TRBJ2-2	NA	TGTGCCAGCAGCTTAGCGGGGCGGGGTAGGGCCGGGGAGCTGTTTTTT	CASSLAGRGRAGELFF
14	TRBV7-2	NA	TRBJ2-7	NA	TGTGCCAGCAGCTCATACAGGGGGGGCGACGAGCAGTACTTC	CASSSYRGGDEQYF
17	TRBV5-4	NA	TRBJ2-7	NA	TGTGCCAGCAGCTTGGGGAGAGGCGCGGGGCCCTCCTACGAGCAGTACTTC	CASSLGRGAGPSYEQYF
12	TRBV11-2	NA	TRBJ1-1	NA	TGTGCCAGCAGCTTACGAGGGACTGAAGCTTTCTTT	CASSLRGTEAFF
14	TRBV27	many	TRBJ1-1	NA	TGTGCCAGCAGTCCACAGGGAGTGGACACTGAAGCTTTCTTT	CASSPQGVDTEAFF
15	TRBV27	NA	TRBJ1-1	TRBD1	TGTGCCAGCGGGGCAGGGGGATCTGGGGCCACTGAAGCTTTCTTT	CASGAGGSGATEAFF
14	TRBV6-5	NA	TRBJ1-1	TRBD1	TGTGCCAGCAGCATGGGACAGGGGACTACTGAAGCTTTCTTT	CASSMGQGTTEAFF
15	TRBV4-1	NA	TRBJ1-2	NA	TGCGCCAGCAGCCAAGATCAACAGATCAACTATGGCTACACCTTC	CASSQDQQINYGYTF
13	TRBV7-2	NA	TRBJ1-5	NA	TGTGCCAGCAGCCCAGGGGAGAACCGGCCCCAGCATTTT	CASSPGENRPQHF
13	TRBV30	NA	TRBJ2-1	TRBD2	TGTGCCTGGAGGAGCGGGAGGACAAATGAGCAGTTCTTC	CAWRSGRTNEQFF
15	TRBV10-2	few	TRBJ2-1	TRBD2	TGCGCCAGCAGCCCACCGACTAGCGGGTACAATGAGCAGTTCTTC	CASSPPTSGYNEQFF
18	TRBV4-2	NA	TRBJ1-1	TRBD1	TGTGCCAGCAGAAAAACAGGACAGGGGGGTTGGATGAACACTGAAGCTTTCTTT	CASRKTGQGGWMNTEAFF
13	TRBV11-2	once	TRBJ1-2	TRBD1	TGTGCCAGCAGCTTAGGACAGGGTTGGGGCTACACCTTC	CASSLGQGWGYTF
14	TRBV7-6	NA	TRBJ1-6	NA	TGTGCCAGCAGCTTCTCCAGATATAATTCACCCCTCCACTTT	CASSFSRYNSPLHF
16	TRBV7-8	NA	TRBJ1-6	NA	TGTGCCAGCAGCTTAGCGCTAAGACAGACAAATTCACCCCTCCACTTT	CASSLALRQTNSPLHF
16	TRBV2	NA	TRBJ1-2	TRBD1	TGTGCCAGCAGCGCCGGGACAGGGGGATCAGGCTATGGCTACACCTTC	CASSAGTGGSGYGYTF
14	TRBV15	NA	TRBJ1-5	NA	TGTGCCACCAGCACGGCCGGGGGGGGTCAGCCCCAGCATTTT	CATSTAGGGQPQHF
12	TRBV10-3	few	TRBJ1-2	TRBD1	TGTGCCGCGTCGGGACAGGACTATGGCTACACCTTC	CAASGQDYGYTF
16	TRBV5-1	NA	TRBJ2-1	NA	TGCGCCAGCAGCTCCCTAGCCAGCAGCTCCTACAATGAGCAGTTCTTC	CASSSLASSSYNEQFF
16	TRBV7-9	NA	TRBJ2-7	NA	TGTGCCAGCAGCTTAGGGGGGCGGGAGAGGGCCTACGAGCAGTACTTC	CASSLGGRERAYEQYF
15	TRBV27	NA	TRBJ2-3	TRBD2	TGTGCCAGCAGTTTCGCCGGCGGGGGGACAGATACGCAGTATTTT	CASSFAGGGTDTQYF
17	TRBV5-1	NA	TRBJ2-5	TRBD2	TGCGCCAGCAGCTCCCCCCCTAGCGGGGGGCCCCAAGAGACCCAGTACTTC	CASSSPPSGGPQETQYF
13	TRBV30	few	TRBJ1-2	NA	TGTGCAGCCCCCGGGGAGAGCCTCTATGGCTACACCTTC	CAAPGESLYGYTF
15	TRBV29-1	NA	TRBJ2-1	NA	TGCAGCGCCACGCACTACCTGAACTCCTACAATGAGCAGTTCTTC	CSATHYLNSYNEQFF
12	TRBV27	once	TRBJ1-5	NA	TGTGCCAGCAGTTTCCCCGATCAGCCCCAGCATTTT	CASSFPDQPQHF